This T cell receptor beta chain was recorded in a study of TIL therapy for anti-PD-1-resistant metastatic lung cancer (dated by TCRdb to the early 2020s). As for the study more broadly: Enrolled patients had a median age of around 49 years (range about 35-80) and a median tumor PD-L1 proportion score of 4.5% to 6.5%. The cohort was composed predominantly of lung adenocarcinoma, with a few EGFR-mutant and two ALK-rearranged tumors included, and half of patients were identified as current or former smokers. Across the cohort, whole-exome sequencing showed a median non-synonymous tumor mutation burden of roughly 1.5 mutations per megabase. T cell receptor beta sequencing of tumor and peripheral blood served to follow clonotypes across the tumor, the expanded TIL product, and serial blood samples. The paper as a whole reports these results and caveats: The study protocol defined all tumor marker inferences as exploratory. Clonal turnover during TIL culture was high, and many clones enriched in the product were not detected in the baseline tumor, suggesting clonal contraction rather than faithful expansion. Higher clonality and lower diversity were observed in expanded TIL cultures than in baseline intratumoral T cells (median clonality 6% vs 31%, p < 0.0001). The cohort was highly selected, including more treatment-naive, never-smoker and oncogene-addicted patients than is typical, which limits generalizability.

In light of the paper, this sample's time point label describes: pre-treatment sample, taken before nivolumab and TIL therapy. Excised metastases, mostly pleural nodules or supraclavicular lymph nodes, were used as baseline tumor samples and were taken from the same resection from which TIL were grown. Before any PD-1/PD-L1 blockade was given, tumors were harvested, nivolumab was then administered, and patients who progressed went on to receive lymphodepletion, an infusion of expanded TIL, and IL-2. A phase I trial run at two centers enrolled adults with stage 4 NSCLC between late 2017 and January 2020. Samples came from a single-arm, open-label phase I trial of tumor-infiltrating lymphocyte therapy with nivolumab in advanced non-small cell lung cancer. Portions of each resected tumor were snap-frozen in liquid nitrogen and were stored at -80 degrees C. Tumor regions of interest were chosen on H&E sections by laser-capture macrodissection, pulverized into 15 mg aliquots, and extracted with Qiagen Allprep kits.

Using bias-controlled multiplex PCR with the immunoSEQ v3 hsTCRB kit, the TCR beta CDR3 regions were amplified from genomic DNA. TCR libraries were sequenced on an Illumina NextSeq 500 to some 2.2 million read pairs for survey level or roughly 4.5-6 million for deep level. The original methods were these. V, D and J genes were assigned, non-productive sequences were removed, and clonality was reported by immunoSEQ Analyzer software. Repertoires were compared using productive Simpson clonality and Morisita overlap index of productive TRB rearrangements between infused TIL and blood. TCRdb took over this immuneACCESS table, retaining in-frame rearrangements with V and J assigned. Such tables are incomplete; in checked studies, under half of the missing clones stem from an unresolved V gene, and the remainder is unexplained. Clone size and V and J calls were adopted from that table, with D and trimming inferred from the DNA. The sample profile shows about 26,000 clones; under 80% of them were found once. The ten largest clones represent roughly 16% of the sample.

This clone showed up just a few times. Its antigen is still unknown. No base quality information exists; no much larger clone differs at one position. As encoded in the germline V gene, CDR1 is MGHDK while CDR2 is SYGVNS. V loses 7 bases, J loses 1 base, and the germline ends lie 8 bases apart. From cysteine to phenylalanine, the CDR3 is 12 amino acids long. The CDR3 DNA has 36 bases and is translated from base 1. Source: tumor tissue, taken at baseline. The source is a woman between 25 and 85 years old with non-small cell lung cancer. The chain couples TRBV25-1 to TRBJ2-7, with no confidently assigned D gene. The CDR3 has the sequence CASMAVSYEQYF. The nucleotide sequence is given as TGTGCCAGCATGGCAGTTTCCTACGAGCAGTACTTC.